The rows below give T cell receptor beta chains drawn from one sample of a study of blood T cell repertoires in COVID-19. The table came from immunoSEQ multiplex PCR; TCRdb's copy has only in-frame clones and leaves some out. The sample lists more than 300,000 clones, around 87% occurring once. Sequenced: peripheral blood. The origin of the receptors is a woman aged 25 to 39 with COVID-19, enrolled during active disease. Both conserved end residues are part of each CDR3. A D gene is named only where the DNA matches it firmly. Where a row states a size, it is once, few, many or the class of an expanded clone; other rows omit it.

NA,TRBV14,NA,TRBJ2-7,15,CASSQTGTTFYEQYF,TGTGCCAGCAGCCAAACCGGGACAACTTTCTACGAGCAGTACTTC
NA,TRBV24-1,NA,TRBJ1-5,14,CATSDPGREEPQHF,TGTGCCACCAGTGACCCCGGACGGGAGGAGCCCCAGCATTTT
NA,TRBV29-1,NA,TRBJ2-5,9,CSVGETQYF,TGCAGCGTCGGAGAGACCCAGTACTTC
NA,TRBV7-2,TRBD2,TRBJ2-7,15,CASSLSGGSSYEQYF,TGTGCCAGCAGCTTAAGCGGCGGGAGTAGCTACGAGCAGTACTTC
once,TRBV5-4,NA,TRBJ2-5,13,CASSGLPQETQYF,TGTGCCAGCAGCGGACTGCCCCAAGAGACCCAGTACTTC
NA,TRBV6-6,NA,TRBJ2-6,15,CASRLQGSGANVLTF,TGTGCCAGCAGGCTACAGGGTTCTGGGGCCAACGTCCTGACTTTC
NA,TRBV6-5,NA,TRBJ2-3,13,CASSYNEADTQYF,TGTGCCAGCAGTTACAACGAGGCAGATACGCAGTATTTT
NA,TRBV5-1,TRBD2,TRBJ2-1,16,CASSSFSGRPYNEQFF,TGCGCCAGCAGCTCTTTTAGCGGGAGACCCTACAATGAGCAGTTCTTC
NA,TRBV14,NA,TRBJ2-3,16,CASSQDLDSSTDTQYF,TGTGCCAGCAGCCAAGATTTAGACAGTTCCACAGATACGCAGTATTTT
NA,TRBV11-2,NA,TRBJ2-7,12,CASSLGHYEQYF,TGTGCCAGCAGCTTAGGACACTACGAGCAGTACTTC
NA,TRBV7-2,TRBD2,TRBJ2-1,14,CASSPTSGRPEQFF,TGTGCCAGCAGCCCGACTAGCGGGAGGCCTGAGCAGTTCTTC
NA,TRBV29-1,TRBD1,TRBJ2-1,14,CSVTGVSSYNEQFF,TGCAGCGTAACAGGGGTGAGCTCCTACAATGAGCAGTTCTTC
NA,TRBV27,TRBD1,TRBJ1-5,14,CASSLQGAAQPQHF,TGTGCCAGCAGTTTACAGGGGGCGGCCCAGCCCCAGCATTTT